The clone carrying this TCR beta chain was observed a single time. Its antigen is unidentified. Stated time point: week 47, end of study. The study gave 300 ug of mutant IDH1 20-mer peptide per vaccine dose, with topical imiquimod. New IDH1-mutant, ATRX-lost WHO grade 3 or 4 astrocytomas occurred in donors. This table comes from immunoSEQ multiplex PCR, and its TCRdb copy is limited to in-frame clones, with some not included. The repertoire has roughly 35,000 clones, about 75% of them found once; the top ten carry approximately 9.1%. This CDR3 region has 15 residues. V was shortened by 5 bases and J by 8 bases, with 22 bases between the two germline ends. Germline V gene data show CDR1 as SQVTM and CDR2 as ANQGSEA. This sample was taken from a study of a mutant IDH1 vaccine in newly diagnosed glioma. Study information: Receipt of radiotherapy, temozolomide, or both preceded the study, and most received both.

The sample here was PBMCs, taken from a glioma patient whose treatment included an IDH1 peptide vaccine. The receptor comes from a man aged 35 to 55 with glioma. This rearrangement joins TRBV29-1 to TRBJ2-1; D is ambiguous. CDR3 loop: CSVRKGWDIQDEQFF. The CDR3 region has the DNA TGCAGCGTTCGTAAAGGGTGGGATATTCAGGATGAGCAGTTCTTC.